A selection of T cell receptor beta chains follows, all from one sample in a study of T cell repertoires in cytomegalovirus infection. TCRdb independently ran MiXCR on the reads; one entry per CDR3 protein. Counted here are 700,000 to 900,000 distinct CDR3 sequences, 25% to 30% occurring once; the ten biggest clones make up approximately 14%. These receptors' antigens are unknown. The source was cultured CD8+ T cells from PBMCs, collected from culture after CMV antigen stimulation. The receptors were gathered from a human donor in good health (CMV status not recorded). Some clones in this sample may be carry-over from other donors' samples. The CDR3 runs from the conserved cysteine through the conserved F or W. Each record gives: J gene, D gene, clone size, V gene, CDR3 length, CDR3 protein, CDR3 DNA. A D gene is named only where the DNA matches it firmly. Clone size is shown for a subset of rows, as once, few, many or a class of expanded clone.

TRBJ2-5 - few TRBV27 15 CASSLSLQGVETQYF TGTGCCAGCAGTTTATCGCTGCAGGGAGTGGAGACCCAGTACTTC
TRBJ2-7 TRBD1 once TRBV2 13 CASGDRATDEQYF TGTGCCAGTGGGGACAGGGCCACCGACGAGCAGTACTTC
TRBJ1-4 - - TRBV28 14 CASSPGTLDEKLFF TGTGCCAGCAGTCCCGGGACACTGGATGAAAAACTGTTTTTT
TRBJ2-1 TRBD2 few TRBV20-1 16 CSAAMTSGLTYNEQFF TGCAGTGCCGCGATGACTAGCGGGCTGACCTACAATGAGCAGTTCTTC
TRBJ2-7 TRBD1 once TRBV7-4 16 CASSPHTGQGRYEQYF TGTGCCAGCAGCCCTCACACGGGACAGGGTCGCTACGAGCAGTACTTC
TRBJ2-3 TRBD1 - TRBV6-8 13 CAISTGVTDTQYF TGTGCCATCTCGACAGGGGTCACAGATACGCAGTATTTT
TRBJ2-5 TRBD1 many TRBV7-8 17 CASSLGIIPTGLETQYF TGTGCCAGCAGCTTAGGAATTATACCGACAGGGCTAGAGACCCAGTACTTC
TRBJ2-1 TRBD1 few TRBV28 15 CASSRPPGQGIEQFF TGTGCCAGCAGCCGACCCCCGGGACAGGGGATTGAGCAGTTCTTC
TRBJ2-7 - few TRBV19 13 CASSIRLAGEQYF TGTGCCAGTAGTATAAGGTTGGCGGGCGAGCAGTACTTC
TRBJ1-6 - few TRBV20-1 16 CSARVTGSRGNSPLHF TGCAGTGCTAGGGTTACAGGCAGTCGTGGTAATTCACCCCTCCACTTT
TRBJ1-2 - - TRBV6-6 14 CASSYSSADYGYTF TGTGCCAGCAGTTACTCCAGTGCGGACTATGGCTACACCTTC
TRBJ1-6 - - TRBV6-1 16 CASSEPRQAIHSPLHF TGTGCCAGCAGTGAACCGAGACAGGCCATCCATTCACCCCTCCACTTT
TRBJ1-2 - - TRBV28 16 CATGGVVPLFDYGYTF TGTGCCACCGGAGGGGTGGTTCCTTTATTTGACTATGGCTACACCTTC
TRBJ1-5 - - TRBV7-6 14 CTSSSSGVNQPQHF TGTACCAGCAGCTCAAGCGGGGTGAATCAGCCCCAGCATTTT
TRBJ2-1 - - TRBV6-2/TRBV6-3 17 CASSYAPHRANENEQFF TGTGCCAGCAGTTATGCCCCCCACAGGGCGAATGAGAATGAGCAGTTCTTC
TRBJ1-6 TRBD1 many TRBV7-2 19 CASSLAKWDRADLYSPLHF TGTGCCAGCAGCTTAGCGAAGTGGGACAGGGCGGATTTGTATTCACCCCTCCACTTT
TRBJ1-3 - few TRBV20-1 15 CSAMTWRDSGNTIYF TGCAGTGCCATGACCTGGAGAGACTCTGGAAACACCATATATTTT
TRBJ1-1 TRBD1 - TRBV19 16 CASVHVPTGVNTEAFF TGTGCCAGTGTCCATGTGCCCACAGGGGTGAACACTGAAGCTTTCTTT
TRBJ1-1 - - TRBV7-3 14 CASRLDSGGTEAFF TGTGCCAGCAGACTAGACAGTGGGGGCACTGAAGCTTTCTTT
TRBJ1-2 TRBD1 - TRBV9 15 CASSVGDREPSGYTF TGTGCCAGCAGCGTAGGGGACAGGGAACCGTCGGGCTACACCTTC
TRBJ1-5 - many TRBV7-9 16 CASSSTSDTPGSPQHF TGTGCCAGCAGCTCGACGTCGGACACCCCCGGGTCGCCCCAGCATTTT
TRBJ2-1 - once TRBV3-1 12 CASSQGANEQFF TGTGCCAGCAGCCAAGGAGCAAATGAGCAGTTCTTC
TRBJ2-7 - - TRBV6-1 14 CASSEQGKDYEQYF TGTGCCAGCAGTGAACAGGGGAAAGACTACGAGCAGTACTTC
TRBJ1-1 - - TRBV7-9 15 CASSPPRGANTEAFF TGTGCCAGCAGCCCCCCCAGGGGCGCGAACACTGAAGCTTTCTTT
TRBJ1-1 - few TRBV12-3/TRBV12-4 14 CASRKTTGRTEAFF TGTGCCAGCAGAAAAACGACAGGACGGACTGAAGCTTTCTTT
TRBJ2-1 TRBD2 few TRBV4-3 15 CASSLRAGGRDEQFF TGCGCCAGCAGCCTAAGGGCGGGGGGCAGGGATGAGCAGTTCTTC
TRBJ2-5 - - TRBV12-3/TRBV12-4 11 CASTGSETQYF TGTGCCAGCACCGGGTCGGAGACCCAGTACTTC
TRBJ1-1 TRBD1 few TRBV5-5 16 CASTTWDRGLNTEAFF TGTGCCAGCACCACGTGGGACAGGGGATTGAACACTGAAGCTTTCTTT
TRBJ2-3 TRBD2 few TRBV5-4 15 CASSLKTSGLDTQYF TGTGCCAGCAGCTTGAAAACTAGCGGGCTAGATACGCAGTATTTT
TRBJ2-2 TRBD2 - TRBV20-1 17 CSARDVLAGGLTGELFF TGCAGTGCTAGAGATGTCCTAGCGGGGGGGCTGACCGGGGAGCTGTTTTTT
TRBJ1-5 TRBD1 - TRBV18 16 CASSSLTGQGNQPQHF TGTGCCAGCTCATCCCTGACAGGGCAGGGCAATCAGCCCCAGCATTTT
TRBJ2-3 - - TRBV12-3/TRBV12-4 14 CASSWISYTDTQYF TGTGCCAGCAGTTGGATCAGTTACACAGATACGCAGTATTTT
TRBJ1-2 - few TRBV7-2 13 CATPDGNYYGYTF TGTGCCACCCCCGACGGTAATTACTATGGCTACACCTTC
TRBJ1-5 TRBD1 - TRBV5-6 14 CASSQGALNQPQHF TGTGCCAGCAGCCAGGGGGCCCTCAATCAGCCCCAGCATTTT
TRBJ2-5 TRBD1 once TRBV2 16 CASSEARTGREETQYF TGTGCCAGCAGTGAAGCGCGGACAGGGCGGGAAGAGACCCAGTACTTC
TRBJ1-2 TRBD1 many TRBV6-1 13 CASTAGGWYGYTF TGTGCCAGTACCGCAGGGGGCTGGTATGGCTACACCTTC
TRBJ1-4 TRBD1 once TRBV7-9 15 CASSPSQAGGEKLFF TGTGCCAGCAGCCCGAGCCAGGCAGGGGGTGAAAAACTGTTTTTT
TRBJ2-2 TRBD1 few TRBV4-3 18 CASSQDPPAGGLDGELFF TGCGCCAGCAGCCAAGATCCCCCGGCAGGGGGCTTGGACGGGGAGCTGTTTTTT
TRBJ1-6 TRBD1 few TRBV19 16 CASSRDRGGFDSPLHF TGTGCCAGTAGTCGGGACAGGGGGGGCTTTGATTCACCCCTCCACTTT
TRBJ2-2 - many TRBV7-2 17 CASSRPPGQSNTGELFF TGTGCCAGCAGCCGTCCCCCCGGACAGAGTAACACCGGGGAGCTGTTTTTT
TRBJ2-6 - few TRBV7-3 15 CASSLIDSGANVLTF TGTGCCAGCAGCTTAATAGACTCTGGGGCCAACGTCCTGACTTTC
TRBJ2-7 - - TRBV6-2/TRBV6-3 12 CASRLGPHEQYF TGTGCCAGCAGATTAGGACCCCACGAGCAGTACTTC
TRBJ2-4 TRBD1 once TRBV2 16 CASSDPGQIAKNIQYF TGTGCCAGCAGTGATCCGGGACAGATAGCCAAAAACATTCAGTACTTC
TRBJ2-7 - few TRBV7-9 14 CASSLATSEGEQYF TGTGCCAGCAGCTTAGCGACCAGCGAGGGCGAGCAGTACTTC
TRBJ2-3 TRBD2 - TRBV28 15 CASSLPAGGTDTQYF TGTGCCAGCAGTTTACCCGCGGGGGGAACAGATACGCAGTATTTT
TRBJ2-7 - many TRBV7-9 13 CASSPRGGYEQYF TGTGCCAGCAGCCCCCGAGGGGGTTACGAGCAGTACTTC
TRBJ2-1 - - TRBV4-1 14 CASSQTTGRNEQFF TGCGCCAGCAGCCAAACAACAGGGAGGAATGAGCAGTTCTTC
TRBJ1-1 TRBD1 - TRBV20-1 16 CSARVDRGKVGTEAFF TGCAGTGCTAGAGTCGACAGGGGGAAGGTTGGCACTGAAGCTTTCTTT
TRBJ2-5 - few TRBV7-2 13 CASSYRVEGTQYF TGTGCCAGCAGCTACAGGGTGGAAGGGACCCAGTACTTC
TRBJ1-1 - few TRBV4-3 15 CASSQDPGANTEAFF TGCGCCAGCAGCCAAGATCCTGGAGCGAACACTGAAGCTTTCTTT
TRBJ1-1 - many TRBV7-6 13 CASSLEVWTEAFF TGTGCCAGCAGCTTAGAGGTATGGACTGAAGCTTTCTTT
TRBJ2-2 TRBD2 - TRBV3-1 15 CASSHPGLNTGELFF TGTGCCAGCAGCCACCCGGGACTAAACACCGGGGAGCTGTTTTTT
TRBJ1-2 TRBD1 - TRBV5-1 14 CASSLWDRGEGYTF TGCGCCAGCAGCTTGTGGGACAGAGGAGAGGGCTACACCTTC
TRBJ2-1 TRBD1 many TRBV6-1 14 CASSERDRVNEQFF TGTGCCAGCAGTGAGCGAGACAGGGTCAATGAGCAGTTCTTC
TRBJ2-2 - - TRBV27 17 CASSPTRAGRDTGELFF TGTGCCAGCAGTCCCACCCGGGCAGGGCGCGACACCGGGGAGCTGTTTTTT
TRBJ2-1 TRBD2 many TRBV4-1 21 CASSQPHESGGRPSSYNEQFF TGCGCCAGCAGCCAACCTCACGAGAGCGGGGGCCGTCCATCTTCCTACAATGAGCAGTTCTTC
TRBJ2-3 - many TRBV7-2 14 CASSQSGFTDTQYF TGTGCCAGCAGCCAGTCGGGATTCACAGATACGCAGTATTTT
TRBJ1-6 TRBD1 few TRBV27 18 CASSRSPGQGSYNSPLHF TGTGCCAGCAGTAGATCCCCGGGACAGGGATCGTATAATTCACCCCTCCACTTT